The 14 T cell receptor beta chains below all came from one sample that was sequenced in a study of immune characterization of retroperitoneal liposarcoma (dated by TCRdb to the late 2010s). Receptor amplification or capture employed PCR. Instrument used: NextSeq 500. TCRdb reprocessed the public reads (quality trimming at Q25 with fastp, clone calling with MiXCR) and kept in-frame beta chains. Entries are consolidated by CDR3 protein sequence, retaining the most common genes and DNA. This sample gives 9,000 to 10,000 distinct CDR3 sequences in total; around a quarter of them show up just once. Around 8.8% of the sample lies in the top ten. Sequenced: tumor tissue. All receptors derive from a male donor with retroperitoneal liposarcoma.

The CDR3 DNA sequence: TGTGCCAGCAGCATGGTGTCCGCCGGGGGGTACAATGAGCAGTTCTTC. Translating it yields CASSMVSAGGYNEQFF. The chain carries TRBV7-6 and TRBJ2-1; 7 bases match TRBD2. Germline assignment: CDR1 SGHVS and CDR2 FNYEAQ. The CDR3 extends over 16 amino acids. With V trimmed by 5 bases and J by 4 bases, 11 bases remained unmatched.

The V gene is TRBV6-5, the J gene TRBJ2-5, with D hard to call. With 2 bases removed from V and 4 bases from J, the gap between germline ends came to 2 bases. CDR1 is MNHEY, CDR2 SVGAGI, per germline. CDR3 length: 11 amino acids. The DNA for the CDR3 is TGTGCCAGCAGTTACCGAGAGACCCAGTACTTC. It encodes CASSYRETQYF.

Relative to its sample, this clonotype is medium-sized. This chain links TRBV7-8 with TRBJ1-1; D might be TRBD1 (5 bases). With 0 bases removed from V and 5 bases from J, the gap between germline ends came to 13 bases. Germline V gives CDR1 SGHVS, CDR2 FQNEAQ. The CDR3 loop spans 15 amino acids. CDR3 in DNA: TGTGCCAGCAGCTTAGCCACCCCGGGGGTTACTGAAGCTTTCTTT. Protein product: CASSLATPGVTEAFF.

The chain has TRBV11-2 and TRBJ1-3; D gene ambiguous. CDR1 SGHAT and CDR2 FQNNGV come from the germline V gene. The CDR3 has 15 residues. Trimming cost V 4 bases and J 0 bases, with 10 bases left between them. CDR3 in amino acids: CASSSPRISGNTIYF. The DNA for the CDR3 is TGTGCCAGCAGCTCCCCACGGATCTCTGGAAACACCATATATTTT.

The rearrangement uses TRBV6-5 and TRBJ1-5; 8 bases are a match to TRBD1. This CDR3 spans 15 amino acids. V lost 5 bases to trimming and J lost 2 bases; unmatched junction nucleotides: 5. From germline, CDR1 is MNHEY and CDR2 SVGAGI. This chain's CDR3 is CASSTDRAGNQPQHF. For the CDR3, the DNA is TGTGCCAGCAGTACGGACAGGGCGGGCAATCAGCCCCAGCATTTT.

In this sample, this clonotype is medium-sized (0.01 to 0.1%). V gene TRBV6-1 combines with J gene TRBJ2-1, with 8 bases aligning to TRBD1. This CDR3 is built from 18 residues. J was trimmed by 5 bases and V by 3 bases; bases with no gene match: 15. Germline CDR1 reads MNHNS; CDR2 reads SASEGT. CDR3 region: CASSERMLGQGVNNEQFF. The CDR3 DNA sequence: TGTGCCAGCAGTGAGCGAATGTTAGGACAGGGTGTCAACAATGAGCAGTTCTTC.

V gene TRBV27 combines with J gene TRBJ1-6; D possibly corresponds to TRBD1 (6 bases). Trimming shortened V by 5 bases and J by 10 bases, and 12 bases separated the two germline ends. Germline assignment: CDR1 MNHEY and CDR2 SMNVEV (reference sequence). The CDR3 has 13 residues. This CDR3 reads CASSRDTRSPLHF. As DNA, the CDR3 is TGTGCCAGCAGTAGGGACACACGGTCACCCCTCCACTTT.

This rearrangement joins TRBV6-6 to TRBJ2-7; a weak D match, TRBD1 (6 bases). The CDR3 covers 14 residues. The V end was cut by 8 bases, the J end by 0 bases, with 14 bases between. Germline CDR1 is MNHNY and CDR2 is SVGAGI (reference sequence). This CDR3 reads CASYPGHSSYEQYF. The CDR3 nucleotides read TGTGCCAGCTATCCGGGACACAGCTCCTACGAGCAGTACTTC.

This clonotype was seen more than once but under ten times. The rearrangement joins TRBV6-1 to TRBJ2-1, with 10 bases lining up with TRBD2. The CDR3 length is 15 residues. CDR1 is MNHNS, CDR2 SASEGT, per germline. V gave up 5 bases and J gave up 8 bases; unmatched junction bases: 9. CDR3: CASSFGLAAGDEQFF. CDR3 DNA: TGTGCCAGCAGTTTTGGACTAGCGGCAGGAGATGAGCAGTTCTTC.

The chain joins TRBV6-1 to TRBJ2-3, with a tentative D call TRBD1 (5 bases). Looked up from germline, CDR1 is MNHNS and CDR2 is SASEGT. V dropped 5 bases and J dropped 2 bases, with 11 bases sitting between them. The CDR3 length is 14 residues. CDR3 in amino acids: CASSYGATTDTQYF. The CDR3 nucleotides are TGTGCCAGCAGTTATGGGGCCACCACAGATACGCAGTATTTT.

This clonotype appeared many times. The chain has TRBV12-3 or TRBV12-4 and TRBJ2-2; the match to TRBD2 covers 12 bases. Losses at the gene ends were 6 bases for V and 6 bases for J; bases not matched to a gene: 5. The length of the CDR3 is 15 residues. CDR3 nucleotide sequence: TGTGCCAGCAGGGCTAGCGGGAGGGCCTCCGGGGAGCTGTTTTTT. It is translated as CASRASGRASGELFF.

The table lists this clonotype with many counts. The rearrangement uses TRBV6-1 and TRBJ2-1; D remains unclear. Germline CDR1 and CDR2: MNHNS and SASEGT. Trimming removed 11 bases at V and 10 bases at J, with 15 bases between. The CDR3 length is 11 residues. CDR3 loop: CAASHFYEQFF. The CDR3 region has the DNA TGTGCCGCCAGCCATTTCTACGAGCAGTTCTTC.

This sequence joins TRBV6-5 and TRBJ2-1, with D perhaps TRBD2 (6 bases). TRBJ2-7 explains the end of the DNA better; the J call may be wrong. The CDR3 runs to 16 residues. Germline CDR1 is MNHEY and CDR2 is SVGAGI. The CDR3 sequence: CASSYLLNSGSYEQYF. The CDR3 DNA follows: TGTGCCAGCAGTTACCTATTAAATAGCGGCAGCTACGAGCAGTACTTC.

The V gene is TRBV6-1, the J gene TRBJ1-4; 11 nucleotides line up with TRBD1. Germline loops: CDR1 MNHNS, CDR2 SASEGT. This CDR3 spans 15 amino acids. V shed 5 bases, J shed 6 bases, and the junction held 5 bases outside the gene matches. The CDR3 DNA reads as TGTGCCAGCAGTCGGACAGGGGGCGTTCATGAAAAACTGTTTTTT. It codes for CASSRTGGVHEKLFF.